Each of the 10 T cell receptor beta chains below was sequenced from the same sample in a study of OX40 agonist ivuxolimab in advanced cancers. Generated by immunoSEQ multiplex PCR, the TCRdb table keeps only in-frame clones and is missing some. This sample has tens of thousands of clones; approximately 89% occur once, and the top ten carry 0.8% to 1.2%. Material: CD4+ or CD8+ T cells sorted from blood, obtained in a trial of the OX40 agonist ivuxolimab. The origin of the receptors is an adult with an advanced solid tumor such as melanoma, head and neck, liver or kidney cancer.

This clone was recorded once. V usage is TRBV5-5 and J usage is TRBJ1-1, with 7 bases identical to TRBD1. Germline V gene lookup returns CDR1 SGHKS and CDR2 YYEKEE (reference sequence). V was pared by 0 bases and J by 4 bases, with 3 bases of the junction left unmatched. CDR3 length equals 14 residues. The CDR3 bases are TGTGCCAGCAGCTTGGGACAGGGTGGCACTGAAGCTTTCTTT. Encoded protein: CASSLGQGGTEAFF.

This sequence joins TRBV27 and TRBJ1-1; TRBD1 matches 8 bases. J gave up 3 bases and V 6 bases, and 6 bases lay outside the gene matches. The CDR3 has 14 residues. CDR1 is MNHEY and CDR2 is SMNVEV in the germline V gene (reference sequence). CDR3 coding DNA: TGTGCCAGCAGATTGACAGGGGCTTACACTGAAGCTTTCTTT. Its protein is CASRLTGAYTEAFF.

V gene TRBV10-3 combines with J gene TRBJ2-3; D perhaps matches TRBD2 (5 bases). In germline, CDR1 is ENHRY, CDR2 SYGVKD. The V end was cut by 4 bases, the J end by 1 base, with 9 bases between. The CDR3 loop spans 14 amino acids. The CDR3 spells CAISVGSGTDTQYF. DNA of the CDR3: TGTGCCATCAGTGTGGGTAGCGGCACAGATACGCAGTATTTT.

On this clone itself: One end of the junction is discordant with germline, which a read error may explain. This same CDR3 is encoded by further DNA sequences in the sample. This sequence joins TRBV18 and TRBJ2-5, with no clear D. Germline-derived CDR1 and CDR2 are KGHSH and LQKENI. The length of the CDR3 is 13 residues. The CDR3 protein is CASSPQQEETQYF. The CDR3 DNA sequence: TGTGCCAGCTCGCCACAGCAAGAAGAGACCCAGTACTTC.

This rearrangement joins TRBV10-1 to TRBJ1-1, with a tentative D call TRBD1 (6 bases). This CDR3 has 15 residues. The germline V and J ends were trimmed by 2 bases and 5 bases, with 15 bases remaining between them. The germline V gene encodes CDR1 WNHNN and CDR2 SYGVQD (reference sequence). The CDR3 region is CASSETRRGQTEAFF. The CDR3, as DNA: TGCGCCAGCAGTGAGACCCGCAGGGGTCAAACTGAAGCTTTCTTT.

Regarding this clone: Other DNA sequences from this sample encode an identical CDR3 as well. The chain combines TRBV6-1 with TRBJ2-1; 11 bases agree with TRBD2. This CDR3 is 14 amino acids long. The V gene end was trimmed by 5 bases and the J gene end by 3 bases; junction bases not matched to a gene: 0. CDR1 is MNHNS and CDR2 is SASEGT in the germline V gene. CDR3 residues: CASSTSGGYNEQFF. The CDR3 DNA follows: TGTGCCAGCAGTACTAGCGGGGGCTACAATGAGCAGTTCTTC.

In this sample, this clone turned up once. V and J are TRBV19 and TRBJ2-3; D is perhaps TRBD2 (5 bases). This CDR3 spans 13 amino acids. The V gene's germline CDR1 is LNHDA and CDR2 SQIVND (reference sequence). With 3 bases removed from V and 5 bases from J, the gap between germline ends came to 9 bases. CDR3 residues: CASSIPGRDTQYF. CDR3 sequence (DNA): TGTGCCAGTAGTATCCCGGGAAGAGATACGCAGTATTTT.

This chain connects TRBV5-6 to TRBJ2-5; 9 bases line up with TRBD1. The CDR3 extends over 17 amino acids. Germline CDR1 is SGHDT and CDR2 is YYEEEE. The J segment lost 1 base and the V segment lost 4 bases, leaving 11 bases of the junction unmatched. Here the CDR3 DNA reads TGTGCCAGCAGCGGGTGGGGGACAGGGATAACCCAAGAGACCCAGTACTTC. It translates to CASSGWGTGITQETQYF.

V usage is TRBV5-1 and J usage is TRBJ1-3, with D unclear. The length of the CDR3 is 15 residues. Germline V CDR1 and CDR2: SGHRS, YFSETQ. Trimming took 3 bases from V and 0 from J, leaving 10 bases between them. In DNA form, the CDR3 reads TGCGCCAGCAGCTGGACCGGTAACTCTGGAAACACCATATATTTT. This encodes CASSWTGNSGNTIYF.

The V and J genes are TRBV4-1 and TRBJ2-2; either TRBD1 or TRBD2 may fit D (5 bases each). Germline V gives CDR1 MGHRA, CDR2 YSYEKL. V lost 1 base to trimming and J lost 0 bases, with 9 bases between them. The CDR3 has 16 amino acids. The CDR3 protein is CASSQATGPNTGELFF. In DNA, the CDR3 is TGCGCCAGCAGCCAAGCCACGGGGCCGAACACCGGGGAGCTGTTTTTT.